This T cell receptor beta chain was sequenced in a study of T cell responses to AZD1222 COVID-19 vaccine. V was pared by 3 bases and J by 4 bases, with 12 bases between. CDR1 DFQATT and CDR2 SNEGSKA come from the germline V gene (reference sequence). The CDR3 consists of 13 residues. The method was immunoSEQ multiplex PCR; TCRdb's version includes in-frame clones alone and lacks a portion of them. Among 45,000 to 50,000 clones listed, around 89% were seen once. As for this clone: Its antigen is currently unknown.

Study-wide results and limits: Donor demographics were predominantly white British with a female majority; clonal diversity may be underestimated. The study identified only a handful of AZD1222 recipients as seropositive at baseline. Distributed over spike, vaccine-associated CD4 TCRs predominated at 160-218 and 743-854.

Material: peripheral blood, obtained 28 days after the second AZD1222 dose. The origin of this receptor is an adult who received the AZD1222 COVID-19 vaccine. This chain connects TRBV20-1 to TRBJ1-2; D might be TRBD1 (5 bases). Here the CDR3 reads CSASLPGVYGYTF. CDR3 nucleotide sequence: TGCAGTGCTAGTTTGCCGGGGGTCTATGGCTACACCTTC.